What follows are 3 T cell receptor beta chains derived from one specimen sequenced in a study of blood T cell repertoires in COVID-19. Assay used: immunoSEQ multiplex PCR; TCRdb lists only in-frame clones, some missing. The sample holds some 98,000 clones, 70% to 85% seen once. The material sequenced was peripheral blood. The receptor set was obtained from an older man with active or convalescent COVID-19.

The chain has TRBV5-6 and TRBJ2-7; D possibly corresponds to TRBD1 (6 bases). Trimming took 0 bases from V and 5 from J, leaving 12 bases between them. From germline, CDR1 is SGHDT and CDR2 YYEEEE. This CDR3 spans 14 amino acids. CDR3 region: CASSLAAGANEQYF. CDR3 in DNA: TGTGCCAGCAGCTTGGCGGCAGGGGCGAACGAGCAGTACTTC.

The rearrangement links TRBV7-2 to TRBJ1-6; D may be TRBD1 (6 bases). This CDR3 spans 15 amino acids. CDR1 SGHTA and CDR2 FQGNSA come from the germline V gene. Trimming removed 5 bases at V and 10 bases at J, with 18 bases between. Written as DNA, the CDR3 is TGTGCCAGCAGCCCCGAAGGGGGGGGCAGGTCACCCCTCCACTTT. This gives the protein CASSPEGGGRSPLHF.

The chain combines TRBV6-5 with TRBJ1-2; unclear D gene. The germline V and J ends were trimmed by 5 bases and 3 bases, with 10 bases remaining between them. The CDR3 loop spans 13 amino acids. From germline, CDR1 is MNHEY and CDR2 SVGAGI. The CDR3 nucleotides read TGTGCCAGCAGTCGAGGTCCCGACTATGGCTACACCTTC. This encodes CASSRGPDYGYTF.